What follows is one TCR beta chain and its context. The entry originates in a study of technical replicates of blood from several donors. This CDR3 is built from 18 residues. Trimming removed 0 bases from V and 1 base from J; junction bases left unmatched: 10. Germline V gives CDR1 SGHRS, CDR2 YFSETQ. Measured with immunoSEQ multiplex PCR; TCRdb has only the in-frame clones, and not every one. This repertoire shows tens of thousands of clones, roughly 97% found once; its top ten account for roughly 0.35%. The V gene is TRBV5-1, the J gene TRBJ2-1; 7 bases are a match to TRBD2. This sequence originates from a human donor in good health. Sequenced input: T cells isolated from PBMCs. CDR3 in DNA: TGCGCCAGCAGCTTGGTTTCTAGCGGTCTCCGGTCCTACAATGAGCAGTTCTTC. Translated, it gives CASSLVSSGLRSYNEQFF.